Each of the 27 T cell receptor beta chains below was sequenced from the same sample in a study of low-dose radiotherapy and immunotherapy resistance in tumors. Amplification, which lasted 15 to 20 PCR cycles, used a constant-region primer and V-primer adapter to amplify TCRs. TCRdb reprocessed the reads with MiXCR, giving one entry per CDR3 protein. The table records around 57,000 distinct CDR3 sequences, 33% of them present only once. Time point in this sample: after trial treatment. Regarding treatment: LDRT plus nivolumab, ipilimumab, low-dose cyclophosphamide and aspirin (RACIN trial). Material: PBMCs, obtained after low-dose radiotherapy plus immunotherapy. The receptors here all came from a male donor with rectosigmoid adenocarcinoma.

This clonotype is deemed medium-sized. The genes are TRBV6-4 and TRBJ2-1; 8 nucleotides match TRBD2. After removal of 5 bases from V and 0 bases from J, the junction contained 3 bases not matched to a gene. This CDR3 is built from 15 residues. Germline CDR1 is MRHNA and CDR2 is SNTAGT. The CDR3 DNA is TGTGCCAGCAGTCAGCGGGAGCACTCCTACAATGAGCAGTTCTTC. Amino acids: CASSQREHSYNEQFF.

This chain joins TRBV12-3 or TRBV12-4 and TRBJ1-2; D is possibly TRBD1 (6 bases). Trimming stripped 4 bases from V and 8 bases from J, with 8 bases between. The CDR3 runs 11 residues. The CDR3 loop is CASSWGRGYTF. CDR3 DNA sequence: TGTGCCAGCAGTTGGGGGCGCGGCTACACCTTC.

This chain joins TRBV5-1 and TRBJ2-2; D gene ambiguous. The V end was cut by 4 bases, the J end by 4 bases, with 14 bases between. Germline values: CDR1 SGHRS, CDR2 YFSETQ. The CDR3 runs to 15 residues. The CDR3 DNA reads TGCGCCAGCAGCCTGACTGTGGCGGTCACCGGGGAGCTGTTTTTT. This encodes CASSLTVAVTGELFF.

The chain employs TRBV15 and TRBJ1-1; 9 bases are shared with TRBD1. This CDR3 has 16 residues. Trimming at V came to 0 bases and at J to 7 bases, leaving 9 bases not matched to a gene. The germline V gene has CDR1 LNHNV and CDR2 YYDKDF (reference sequence). The CDR3 loop is CATSRDLGQGTGEAFF. The CDR3 nucleotides are TGTGCCACCAGCAGAGACCTGGGACAGGGCACGGGTGAAGCTTTCTTT.

This sequence joins TRBV7-2 and TRBJ1-2; D unclear. V lost 5 bases and J lost 5, with 15 bases in between. CDR1 is SGHTA, CDR2 FQGNSA, per germline. This CDR3 comprises 14 residues. This chain's CDR3 is CASSRGQETYGYTF. CDR3 nucleotides: TGTGCCAGCAGCCGGGGTCAAGAGACTTATGGCTACACCTTC.

This clonotype was seen ten or more times. This chain links TRBV10-1 with TRBJ2-1; no firm D call. Trimming pared 3 bases from V and 10 bases from J, leaving 7 bases between. This CDR3 region has 11 residues. The V gene's germline CDR1 is WNHNN and CDR2 SYGVQD (reference sequence). The CDR3 region is CASSEGREQFF. Written as DNA, the CDR3 is TGCGCCAGCAGTGAAGGGCGGGAGCAGTTCTTC.

This clonotype was found many times. The chain links TRBV6-6 to TRBJ2-7, with D tentatively TRBD2 (6 bases). The germline V gene encodes CDR1 MNHNY and CDR2 SVGAGI (reference sequence). V lost 2 bases to trimming and J lost 0 bases, with 17 bases between them. The CDR3 totals 17 residues. The CDR3 here is CASSYGPGASSSYEQYF. As DNA, the CDR3 is TGTGCCAGCAGTTACGGACCGGGAGCCTCGAGCTCCTACGAGCAGTACTTC.

This clonotype showed up many times. This rearrangement joins TRBV28 to TRBJ1-1; no firm D call. CDR3 length equals 13 residues. V lost 6 bases and J lost 11, with 19 bases in between. Germline assignment: CDR1 MDHEN and CDR2 SYDVKM. CDR3 sequence: CASSRLRDSWAFF. DNA of the CDR3: TGTGCCAGCAGCCGACTGCGGGATTCCTGGGCTTTCTTT.

This clonotype was seen repeatedly, ten times or more. This rearrangement joins TRBV7-9 to TRBJ2-2; TRBD1 aligns across 8 bases. With V trimmed by 5 bases and J by 5 bases, 4 bases remained unmatched. Germline V gene sequence: CDR1 SEHNR, CDR2 FQNEAQ (reference sequence). This CDR3 is built from 14 residues. CDR3 sequence: CASSPRTGTGELFF. CDR3 nucleotide sequence: TGTGCCAGCAGCCCCCGGACAGGGACCGGGGAGCTGTTTTTT.

This clonotype was seen repeatedly, ten times or more. The chain joins TRBV4-2 to TRBJ2-7; D is unclear. V lost 0 bases to trimming and J lost 3 bases, with 3 bases between them. The CDR3 is made up of 12 amino acids. CDR1 LGHNA and CDR2 YNFKEQ come from the germline V gene. The CDR3 protein is CASSQEGYEQYF. The DNA for the CDR3 is TGTGCCAGCAGCCAAGAGGGCTACGAGCAGTACTTC.

This clonotype has at least ten counts. The rearrangement joins TRBV5-6 to TRBJ2-3; D call uncertain. CDR3 length equals 12 residues. Trimming stripped 0 bases from V and 8 bases from J, with 7 bases between. Germline CDR1 SGHDT, CDR2 YYEEEE. Written as DNA, the CDR3 is TGTGCCAGCAGCTTGGGAACGGGTACGCAGTATTTT. This translates into CASSLGTGTQYF.

This clonotype was seen more than once but under ten times. This chain links TRBV28 with TRBJ2-7; tentative D call: TRBD2 (6 bases). The CDR3 sequence is 13 residues long. Germline CDR1 MDHEN, CDR2 SYDVKM. The V end lost 7 bases, the J end lost 3 bases, and 13 bases lay between the germline ends. DNA of the CDR3: TGTGCCAGCAACTCGGGGGAATACTACGAGCAGTACTTC. Its translation is CASNSGEYYEQYF.

At least ten counts were recorded for this clonotype. The CDR3 loop reads CASSQETGSRVRSPLHF. The CDR3 DNA reads as TGTGCCAGCAGCCAAGAAACGGGATCCAGGGTTCGGTCACCCCTCCACTTT. The genes are TRBV4-2 and TRBJ1-6; possibly TRBD1 for D (5 bases). Germline V gene sequence: CDR1 LGHNA, CDR2 YNFKEQ. The CDR3 runs 17 residues. V gave up 0 bases and J gave up 10 bases, with 19 bases separating them.

This clonotype appeared a single time. The chain uses TRBV19 and TRBJ1-5; D is possibly TRBD1 (5 bases). The CDR3 runs to 14 residues. Trimming left V 3 bases short and J 9 bases short, with 15 bases between. Germline V lookup: CDR1 LNHDA, CDR2 SQIVND (reference sequence). This CDR3 is CASSIPRASGPQHF. CDR3 bases: TGTGCCAGTAGTATTCCCAGGGCCTCGGGGCCCCAGCATTTT.

This chain uses TRBV5-1 with TRBJ1-1; D perhaps matches TRBD1 (6 bases). The CDR3 runs to 15 residues. V was clipped by 4 bases and J by 5 bases, with 18 bases between them. Per germline, CDR1 SGHRS and CDR2 YFSETQ. This CDR3 is CASSQQGGGGTEAFF. CDR3 DNA sequence: TGCGCCAGCAGCCAACAGGGAGGAGGGGGAACTGAAGCTTTCTTT.

V gene TRBV28 combines with J gene TRBJ2-1; tentatively, D is TRBD1 (5 bases). Deletions cut 7 bases from V and 7 bases from J, with 17 bases between. This CDR3 has 14 residues. The germline V gene encodes CDR1 MDHEN and CDR2 SYDVKM. CDR3: CASTPTGSPNEQFF. CDR3 bases: TGTGCCAGCACCCCTACAGGCTCCCCAAATGAGCAGTTCTTC.

In this sample, this clonotype turned up a few times. The rearrangement joins TRBV18 to TRBJ1-1; the D is unclear. This CDR3 contains 11 residues. Germline V lookup: CDR1 KGHSH, CDR2 LQKENI. V lost 4 bases to trimming and J lost 5 bases, with 5 bases between them. The DNA of the CDR3 is TGTGCCAGCTCACAAGAGACTGAAGCTTTCTTT. This translates into CASSQETEAFF.

This clonotype has a count of ten or more. The chain is built from TRBV27 and TRBJ2-2; 8 bases map to TRBD2. CDR3 size: 15 residues. V lost 5 bases, J lost 2 bases, and 4 bases stayed unmatched. CDR1 is MNHEY and CDR2 is SMNVEV in the germline V gene (reference sequence). CDR3 amino acids: CASSTSGINTGELFF. The CDR3 nucleotides read TGTGCCAGCAGTACTAGCGGAATCAACACCGGGGAGCTGTTTTTT.

This clonotype was picked up a small number of times. The chain is built from TRBV5-4 and TRBJ1-2, with 11 positions matching TRBD1. CDR1 and CDR2 (germline): SGHNT, YYREEE (reference sequence). This CDR3 contains 17 residues. V dropped 4 bases and J dropped 1; count of bases not matched to a gene: 9. The DNA for the CDR3 is TGTGCCAGCAGCCCCGGACAGGGGGCCTATTTTAACTATGGCTACACCTTC. Its translation is CASSPGQGAYFNYGYTF.

This clonotype came up many times. The chain recombines TRBV18 with TRBJ1-1, with a possible D match to TRBD1 (6 bases). V lost 3 bases to trimming and J lost 10 bases, with 21 bases between them. Per germline, CDR1 KGHSH and CDR2 LQKENI. This CDR3 is 15 amino acids long. The CDR3 sequence: CASSPEGTSAARAFF. DNA for the CDR3: TGTGCCAGCTCACCTGAAGGGACATCCGCCGCCAGAGCTTTCTTT. Using reference TRBV18 and TRBJ1-1 for the parts outside the CDR3, the full variable domain is NAGVMQNPRHLVRRRGQEARLRCSPMKGHSHVYWYRQLPEEGLKFMVYLQKENIIDESGMPKERFSAEFPKEGPSILRIQQVVRGDSAAYFCASSPEGTSAARAFFGQGTRLTVV.

Notes on this clonotype: A read error is the likely source, as a far larger clone sits one nucleotide away. This sequence joins TRBV12-2 and TRBJ2-6. TRBV12-2 is a recognized pseudogene. CDR3 length: 15 amino acids. CDR3 nucleotide sequence: TGTGTCAGCAGCTCTGGGGAATCTGGGGCCAACGTCCTGACTTTC. It translates to CVSSSGESGANVLTF.

This clonotype was recorded at least ten times. The chain has TRBV4-3 and TRBJ1-6; D gene uncertain. The germline gives CDR1 LGHNA, CDR2 YSLEER. Trimming removed 1 base from V and 7 bases from J, with 11 bases in between. This CDR3 region has 15 residues. CDR3 bases: TGCGCCAGCAGCCAAGGAAGGCATTGGAATTCACCCCTCCACTTT. It yields the protein CASSQGRHWNSPLHF.

This clonotype is labeled medium-sized. The chain has TRBV6-1 and TRBJ2-7; D assignment may be TRBD1 or TRBD2 (5 bases each). V was clipped by 4 bases and J by 5 bases, with 21 bases between them. CDR1 and CDR2 from the germline V gene are MNHNS and SASEGT. The CDR3 covers 16 residues. The CDR3 bases are TGTGCCAGCAGTGGACAAAGGGACCATCGAATCGACGAGCAGTACTTC. Its protein product is CASSGQRDHRIDEQYF.

There are many counts of this clonotype. The chain employs TRBV20-1 and TRBJ2-3; D unclear. Per germline, CDR1 DFQATT and CDR2 SNEGSKA (reference sequence). The CDR3 is 16 amino acids. V lost 2 bases and J lost 0, with 15 bases in between. CDR3 nucleotides: TGCAGTGCTAGAAGGTCTTTCTCGGTTAGCACAGATACGCAGTATTTT. This translates into CSARRSFSVSTDTQYF.

This clonotype has at least ten counts. The CDR3 loop is CSVGTDTQYF. DNA of the CDR3: TGCAGCGTCGGCACAGATACGCAGTATTTT. The chain combines TRBV29-1 with TRBJ2-3; D is unclear. Trimming pared 6 bases from V and 1 base from J, leaving 2 bases between. There are 10 residues in the CDR3. Germline values: CDR1 SQVTM, CDR2 ANQGSEA.

There are many counts of this clonotype. The junction does not match germline at one end; this may be a read error. The V and J genes are TRBV6-2 or TRBV6-3 and TRBJ2-7; D is ambiguous. The CDR3 extends over 14 amino acids. Germline values: CDR1 MNHEY, CDR2 SVGEGT. CDR3 sequence reads: CASSDSSSIYEQYF. The CDR3, as DNA: TGTGCCAGCAGTGACTCCTCAAGTATATACGAGCAGTACTTC.

This clonotype appeared many times. V and J are TRBV20-1 and TRBJ2-5; D uncertain. V lost 0 bases, J lost 5 bases, and 10 bases lay in between. The CDR3 has 13 residues. Germline V CDR1 and CDR2: DFQATT, SNEGSKA (reference sequence). The CDR3 region is CSARDRVIETQYF. In DNA, the CDR3 is TGCAGTGCTAGAGATCGAGTAATTGAGACCCAGTACTTC.